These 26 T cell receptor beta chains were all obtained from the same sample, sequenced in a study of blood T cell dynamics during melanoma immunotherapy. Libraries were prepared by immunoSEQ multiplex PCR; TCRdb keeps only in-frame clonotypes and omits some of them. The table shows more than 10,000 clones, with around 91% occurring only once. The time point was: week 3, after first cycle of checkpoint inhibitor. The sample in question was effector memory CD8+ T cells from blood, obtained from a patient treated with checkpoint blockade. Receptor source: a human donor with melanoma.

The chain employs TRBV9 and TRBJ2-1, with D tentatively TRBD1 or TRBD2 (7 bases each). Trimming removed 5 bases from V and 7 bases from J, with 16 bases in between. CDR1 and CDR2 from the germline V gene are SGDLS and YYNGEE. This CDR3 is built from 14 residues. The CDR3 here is CASRPTGTNNEQFF. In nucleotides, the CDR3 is TGTGCCAGCAGGCCGACAGGGACTAATAATGAGCAGTTCTTC.

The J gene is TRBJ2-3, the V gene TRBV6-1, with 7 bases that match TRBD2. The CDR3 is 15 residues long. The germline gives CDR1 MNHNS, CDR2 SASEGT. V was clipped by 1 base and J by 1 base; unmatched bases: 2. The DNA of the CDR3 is TGTGCCAGCAGTGAAGAGGCGGGAGGCACAGATACGCAGTATTTT. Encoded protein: CASSEEAGGTDTQYF.

The chain's CDR3 is CSVLTRGDQQYF. As DNA, the CDR3 is TGCAGCGTTCTCACTAGGGGGGACCAGCAGTACTTC. The V call is TRBV29-1, the J call TRBJ2-7, with D perhaps TRBD1 or TRBD2 (6 bases each). Deletions cut 5 bases from V and 8 bases from J, with 16 bases between. This CDR3 has 12 amino acids. Germline V gives CDR1 SQVTM, CDR2 ANQGSEA.

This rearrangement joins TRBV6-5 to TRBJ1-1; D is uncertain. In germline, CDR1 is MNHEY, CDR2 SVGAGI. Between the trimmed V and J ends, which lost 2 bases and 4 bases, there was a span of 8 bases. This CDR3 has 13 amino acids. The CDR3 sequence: CASSYGEGTEAFF. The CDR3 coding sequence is TGTGCCAGCAGTTACGGCGAGGGCACTGAAGCTTTCTTT.

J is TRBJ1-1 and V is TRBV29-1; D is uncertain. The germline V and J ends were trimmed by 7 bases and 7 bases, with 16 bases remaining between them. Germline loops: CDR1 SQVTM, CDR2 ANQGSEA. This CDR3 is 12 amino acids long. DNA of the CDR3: TGCAGCGCTACATCCCCGGCAGTTGAAGCTTTCTTT. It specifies CSATSPAVEAFF.

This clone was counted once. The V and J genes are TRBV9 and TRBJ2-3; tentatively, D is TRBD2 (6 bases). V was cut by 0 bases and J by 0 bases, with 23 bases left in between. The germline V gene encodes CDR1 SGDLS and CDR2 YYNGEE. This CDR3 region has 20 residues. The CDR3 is CASSVGFGGLAEYSTDTQYF. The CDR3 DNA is TGTGCCAGCAGCGTAGGGTTTGGAGGGTTAGCGGAATATAGCACAGATACGCAGTATTTT.

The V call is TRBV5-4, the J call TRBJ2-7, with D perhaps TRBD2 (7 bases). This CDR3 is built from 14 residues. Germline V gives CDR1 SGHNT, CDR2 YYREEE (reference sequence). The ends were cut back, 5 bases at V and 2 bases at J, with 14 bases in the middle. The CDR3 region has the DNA TGTGCCAGCAGGGTACGGGGGGCGACCTACGAGCAGTACTTC. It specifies CASRVRGATYEQYF.

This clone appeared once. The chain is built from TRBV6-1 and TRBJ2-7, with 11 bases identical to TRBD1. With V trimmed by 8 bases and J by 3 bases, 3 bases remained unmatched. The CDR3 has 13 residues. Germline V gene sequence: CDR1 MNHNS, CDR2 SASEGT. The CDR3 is CASGGTGGYEQYF. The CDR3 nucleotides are TGTGCCAGCGGCGGGACAGGGGGCTACGAGCAGTACTTC.

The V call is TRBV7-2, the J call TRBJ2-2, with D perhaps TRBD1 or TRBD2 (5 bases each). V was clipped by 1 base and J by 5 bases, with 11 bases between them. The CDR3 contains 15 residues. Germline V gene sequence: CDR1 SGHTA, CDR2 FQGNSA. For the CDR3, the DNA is TGTGCCAGCAGCTTAGTCGGGGCTGGGACCGGGGAGCTGTTTTTT. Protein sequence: CASSLVGAGTGELFF.

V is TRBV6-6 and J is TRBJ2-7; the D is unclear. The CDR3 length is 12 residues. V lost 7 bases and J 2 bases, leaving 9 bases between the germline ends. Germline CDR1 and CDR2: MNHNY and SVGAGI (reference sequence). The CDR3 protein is CASTGRPYEQYF. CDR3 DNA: TGTGCCAGCACCGGGCGGCCCTACGAGCAGTACTTC.

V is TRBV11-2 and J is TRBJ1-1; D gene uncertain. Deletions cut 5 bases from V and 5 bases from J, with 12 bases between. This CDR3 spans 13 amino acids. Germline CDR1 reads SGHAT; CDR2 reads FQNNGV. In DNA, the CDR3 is TGTGCCAGCAGCCCGGTCCCCGAAACTGAAGCTTTCTTT. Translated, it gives CASSPVPETEAFF.

The CDR3 protein is CASTSSGRQGYTF. As DNA, the CDR3 is TGTGCCAGTACCTCGTCAGGGAGGCAGGGCTACACCTTC. V and J are TRBV19 and TRBJ1-2, with D perhaps matching TRBD1 (5 bases). Looked up from germline, CDR1 is LNHDA and CDR2 is SQIVND (reference sequence). This CDR3 contains 13 residues. V lost 7 bases, J lost 8 bases, and 17 bases lay in between.

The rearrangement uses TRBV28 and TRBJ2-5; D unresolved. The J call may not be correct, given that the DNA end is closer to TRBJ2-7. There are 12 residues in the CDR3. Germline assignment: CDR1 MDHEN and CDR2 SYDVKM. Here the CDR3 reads CASSPSSYEQYF. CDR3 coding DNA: TGTGCCAGCAGTCCCAGTTCCTACGAGCAGTACTTC.

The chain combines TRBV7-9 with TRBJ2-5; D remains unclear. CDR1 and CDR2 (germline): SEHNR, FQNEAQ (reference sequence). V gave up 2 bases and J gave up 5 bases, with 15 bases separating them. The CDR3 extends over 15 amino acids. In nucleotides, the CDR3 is TGTGCCAGCAGCTTAATCTTAGGCGAGAGGGAGACCCAGTACTTC. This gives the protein CASSLILGERETQYF.

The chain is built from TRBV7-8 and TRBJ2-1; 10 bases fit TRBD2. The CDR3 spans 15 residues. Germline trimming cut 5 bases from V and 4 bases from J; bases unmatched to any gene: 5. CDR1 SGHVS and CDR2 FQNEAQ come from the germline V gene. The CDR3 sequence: CASSPGLASYNEQFF. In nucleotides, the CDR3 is TGTGCCAGCAGCCCGGGACTAGCGAGTTACAATGAGCAGTTCTTC.

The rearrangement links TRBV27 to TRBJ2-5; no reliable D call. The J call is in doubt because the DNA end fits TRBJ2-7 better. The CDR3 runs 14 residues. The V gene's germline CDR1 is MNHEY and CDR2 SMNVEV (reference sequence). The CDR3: CASRLSASSYEQYF. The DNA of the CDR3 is TGTGCCAGCAGGCTCTCCGCGAGCTCCTACGAGCAGTACTTC.

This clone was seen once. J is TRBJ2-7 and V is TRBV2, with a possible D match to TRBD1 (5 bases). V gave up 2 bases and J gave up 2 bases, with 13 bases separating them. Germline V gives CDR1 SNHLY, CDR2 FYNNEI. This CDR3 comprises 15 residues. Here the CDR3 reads CASSESAGNPYEQYF. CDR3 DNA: TGTGCCAGCAGTGAATCGGCAGGGAACCCCTACGAGCAGTACTTC.

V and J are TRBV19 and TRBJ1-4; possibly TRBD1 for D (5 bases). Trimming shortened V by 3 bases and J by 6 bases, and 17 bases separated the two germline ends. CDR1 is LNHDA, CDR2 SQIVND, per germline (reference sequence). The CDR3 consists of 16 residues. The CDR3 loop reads CASSIDLAGLDEKLFF. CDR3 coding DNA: TGTGCCAGTAGTATCGACTTGGCAGGGCTCGATGAAAAACTGTTTTTT.

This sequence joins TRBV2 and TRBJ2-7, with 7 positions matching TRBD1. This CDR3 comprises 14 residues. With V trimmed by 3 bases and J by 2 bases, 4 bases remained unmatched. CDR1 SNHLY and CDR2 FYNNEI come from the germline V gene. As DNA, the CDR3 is TGTGCCAGCAGTGATCCAGGGGGAACCTACGAGCAGTACTTC. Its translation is CASSDPGGTYEQYF.

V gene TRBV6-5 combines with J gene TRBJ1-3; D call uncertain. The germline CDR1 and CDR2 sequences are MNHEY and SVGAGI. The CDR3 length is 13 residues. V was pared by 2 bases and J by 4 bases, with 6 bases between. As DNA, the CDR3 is TGTGCCAGCAGTTACGGGCAGGGAAACACCATATATTTT. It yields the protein CASSYGQGNTIYF.

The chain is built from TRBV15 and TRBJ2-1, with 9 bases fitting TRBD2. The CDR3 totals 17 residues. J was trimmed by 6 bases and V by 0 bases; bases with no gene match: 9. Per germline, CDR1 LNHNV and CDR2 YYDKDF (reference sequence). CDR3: CATSRDPLAGFPNEQFF. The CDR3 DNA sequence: TGTGCCACCAGCAGAGATCCCCTAGCGGGATTCCCCAATGAGCAGTTCTTC.

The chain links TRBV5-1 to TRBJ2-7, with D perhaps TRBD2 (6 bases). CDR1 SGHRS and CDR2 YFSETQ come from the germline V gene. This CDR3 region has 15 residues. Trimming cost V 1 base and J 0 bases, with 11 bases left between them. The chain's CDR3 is CASSLRDGSSYEQYF. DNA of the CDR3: TGCGCCAGCAGCTTGCGGGACGGGAGCTCCTACGAGCAGTACTTC.

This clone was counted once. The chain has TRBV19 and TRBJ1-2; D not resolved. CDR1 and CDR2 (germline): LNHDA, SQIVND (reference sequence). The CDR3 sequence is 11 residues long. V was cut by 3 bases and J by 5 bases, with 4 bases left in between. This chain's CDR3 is CASSIGYGYTF. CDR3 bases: TGTGCCAGTAGTATTGGGTATGGCTACACCTTC. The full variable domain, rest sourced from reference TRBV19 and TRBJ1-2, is DGGITQSPKYLFRKEGQNVTLSCEQNLNHDAMYWYRQDPGQGLRLIYYSQIVNDFQKGDIAEGYSVSREKKESFPLTVTSAQKNPTAFYLCASSIGYGYTFGSGTRLTVV.

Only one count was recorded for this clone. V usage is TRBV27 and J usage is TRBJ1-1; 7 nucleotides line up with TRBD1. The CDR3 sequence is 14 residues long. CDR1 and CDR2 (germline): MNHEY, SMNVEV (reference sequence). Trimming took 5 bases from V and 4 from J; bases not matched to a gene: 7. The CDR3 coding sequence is TGTGCCAGCAGTCCTCATACAGGGGCCACTGAAGCTTTCTTT. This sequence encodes CASSPHTGATEAFF.

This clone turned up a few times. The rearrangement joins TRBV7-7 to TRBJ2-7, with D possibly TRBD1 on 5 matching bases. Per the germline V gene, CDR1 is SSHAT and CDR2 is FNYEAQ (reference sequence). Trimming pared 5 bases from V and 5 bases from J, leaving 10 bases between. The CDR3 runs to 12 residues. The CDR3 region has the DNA TGTGCCAGCAGCGGGGCAGCCCACGAGCAGTACTTC. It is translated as CASSGAAHEQYF.

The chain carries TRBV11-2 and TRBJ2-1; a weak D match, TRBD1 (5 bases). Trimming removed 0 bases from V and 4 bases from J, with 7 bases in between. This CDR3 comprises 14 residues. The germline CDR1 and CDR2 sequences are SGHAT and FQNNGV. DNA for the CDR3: TGTGCCAGCAGCTTAGATCAGGGATACAATGAGCAGTTCTTC. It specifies CASSLDQGYNEQFF.